The 18 T cell receptor beta chains below come from one sample, sequenced in a study of cytomegalovirus exposure and HLA in healthy donors. 60 Vbeta and 13 Jbeta primers were used in PCR. The table came from immunoSEQ multiplex PCR; TCRdb's copy has only in-frame clones and leaves some out. The profile covers around 200,000 clones, with about 74% appearing a single time and 15% to 18% taken by the ten largest. The sample consisted of PBMCs. All receptors derive from a man aged 35-49 years in good health and CMV-seronegative.

There are a few counts of this clone. The rearrangement uses TRBV20-1 and TRBJ2-5; the D gene is possibly TRBD2 (6 bases). V was shortened by 7 bases and J by 5 bases, with 11 bases between the two germline ends. The CDR3 runs to 11 residues. Germline values: CDR1 DFQATT, CDR2 SNEGSKA (reference sequence). The CDR3 region is CSGGIGETQYF. CDR3 sequence (DNA): TGCAGTGGCGGGATTGGGGAGACCCAGTACTTC.

The chain recombines TRBV27 with TRBJ1-1; unclear D gene. V was shortened by 0 bases and J by 4 bases, with 9 bases between the two germline ends. CDR1 is MNHEY, CDR2 SMNVEV, per germline (reference sequence). This CDR3 comprises 14 residues. CDR3 in amino acids: CASSLSLEGTEAFF. The CDR3, as DNA: TGTGCCAGCAGTTTATCGTTGGAGGGCACTGAAGCTTTCTTT.

V is TRBV4-3 and J is TRBJ1-2; no clear D gene. CDR3 size: 16 residues. Germline V gene data show CDR1 as LGHNA and CDR2 as YSLEER. Trimming took 4 bases from V and 3 from J, leaving 18 bases between them. DNA for the CDR3: TGCGCCAGCAGCCCCTCCGAGACAAACCCATACTATGGCTACACCTTC. Translated, it gives CASSPSETNPYYGYTF.

The rearrangement links TRBV18 to TRBJ1-2, with TRBD1 matching over 7 bases. J was trimmed by 7 bases and V by 3 bases; bases with no gene match: 5. Germline V gene sequence: CDR1 KGHSH, CDR2 LQKENI. This CDR3 spans 13 amino acids. CDR3 bases: TGTGCCAGCTCACCTAGACAGGGCGGTGGCTACACCTTC. Its translation: CASSPRQGGGYTF.

The V call is TRBV5-1, the J call TRBJ2-4; D might be TRBD1 (6 bases). V lost 4 bases and J 4 bases, leaving 12 bases between the germline ends. This CDR3 is 14 amino acids long. CDR1 is SGHRS and CDR2 is YFSETQ in the germline V gene. The CDR3 region is CASSHPDRKNIQYF. CDR3 DNA: TGCGCCAGCAGCCACCCGGACAGAAAAAACATTCAGTACTTC.

The rearrangement links TRBV7-9 to TRBJ2-4; TRBD2 might be the D (6 bases). Between the trimmed V and J ends, which lost 5 bases and 0 bases, there was a span of 23 bases. The V gene's germline CDR1 is SEHNR and CDR2 FQNEAQ (reference sequence). There are 19 residues in the CDR3. The chain's CDR3 is CASSQVASGDPLAKNIQYF. CDR3 bases: TGTGCCAGCAGCCAAGTAGCCTCGGGGGACCCACTAGCCAAAAACATTCAGTACTTC. Based on the CDR3 plus reference TRBV7-9 and TRBJ2-4, the full variable domain is DTGVSQNPRHKITKRGQNVTFRCDPISEHNRLYWYRQTLGQGPEFLTYFQNEAQLEKSRLLSDRFSAERPKGSFSTLEIQRTEQGDSAMYLCASSQVASGDPLAKNIQYFGAGTRLSVL.

This rearrangement joins TRBV19 to TRBJ1-5; D remains unclear. This CDR3 region has 17 residues. The germline V gene has CDR1 LNHDA and CDR2 SQIVND (reference sequence). V shed 0 bases and J shed 1 base, with 13 bases lying between them. In nucleotides, the CDR3 is TGTGCCAGTAGTATAGATCCGACGGGATGGAGCAATCAGCCCCAGCATTTT. This codes for CASSIDPTGWSNQPQHF.

The V call is TRBV5-1, the J call TRBJ2-7; 11 bases are shared with TRBD2. Trimming cost V 0 bases and J 6 bases; bases outside gene matches: 5. Germline-derived CDR1 and CDR2 are SGHRS and YFSETQ. The CDR3 spans 15 residues. Written as DNA, the CDR3 is TGCGCCAGCAGCTTGGAACTAGCGGGAGTTCCCGAGCAGTACTTC. It codes for CASSLELAGVPEQYF.

This chain uses TRBV9 with TRBJ2-5; D might be TRBD1 (6 bases). The J call could be wrong; TRBJ2-7 is a better fit for the DNA end. The CDR3 spans 15 residues. Germline V gives CDR1 SGDLS, CDR2 YYNGEE. DNA of the CDR3: TGTGCCAGCAGCCCCGAGGGGGTCCCAGGCTACGAGCAGTACTTC. Protein product: CASSPEGVPGYEQYF.

V gene TRBV5-8 combines with J gene TRBJ2-7; TRBD1 aligns across 7 bases. With V trimmed by 4 bases and J by 0 bases, 4 bases remained unmatched. This CDR3 is built from 14 residues. Per germline, CDR1 SGHTS and CDR2 YDEGEE. The CDR3 DNA is TGTGCCAGCAGCCCGACAGGGTACTCCTACGAGCAGTACTTC. Protein sequence: CASSPTGYSYEQYF.

The genes are TRBV7-6 and TRBJ1-1; 10 bases map to TRBD1. The germline V gene has CDR1 SGHVS and CDR2 FNYEAQ. The CDR3 is 13 amino acids. V lost 1 base to trimming and J lost 7 bases; unmatched junction nucleotides: 0. The CDR3 reads CASSLGDRGEAFF. In DNA, the CDR3 is TGTGCCAGCAGCTTAGGGGACAGGGGTGAAGCTTTCTTT.

The chain combines TRBV4-2 with TRBJ1-2; D gene unclear. Germline loops: CDR1 LGHNA, CDR2 YNFKEQ. The ends were cut back, 0 bases at V and 3 bases at J, with 14 bases in the middle. The CDR3 length is 16 residues. Here the CDR3 reads CASSQEEWEGDYGYTF. The CDR3 bases are TGTGCCAGCAGCCAAGAAGAATGGGAGGGCGACTATGGCTACACCTTC.

The chain couples TRBV5-8 to TRBJ1-4; TRBD1 aligns across 9 bases. CDR1 and CDR2 (germline): SGHTS, YDEGEE. The V and J ends lost 5 bases and 7 bases, in that order; junction bases with no gene match: 6. This CDR3 has 14 residues. This CDR3 reads CASRSGQGGEKLFF. DNA of the CDR3: TGTGCCAGCAGGTCGGGACAGGGTGGTGAAAAACTGTTTTTT.

J is TRBJ2-1 and V is TRBV2; TRBD2 might be the D (5 bases). From germline, CDR1 is SNHLY and CDR2 FYNNEI. V dropped 0 bases and J dropped 9 bases, with 15 bases sitting between them. The CDR3 runs 15 residues. The CDR3 sequence: CASSEALVSVGEQFF. The CDR3 DNA is TGTGCCAGCAGTGAAGCGCTTGTTAGCGTAGGTGAGCAGTTCTTC.

This clone appeared once. This chain connects TRBV6-6 to TRBJ1-2; D perhaps matches TRBD1 (6 bases). Trimming stripped 7 bases from V and 2 bases from J, with 8 bases between. CDR1 and CDR2 (germline): MNHNY, SVGAGI (reference sequence). CDR3 length equals 12 residues. The CDR3 is CASNQGNYGYTF. For the CDR3, the DNA is TGTGCCAGCAACCAGGGGAACTATGGCTACACCTTC.

The rearrangement links TRBV7-2 to TRBJ2-7; the D is unclear. Germline V lookup: CDR1 SGHTA, CDR2 FQGNSA. This CDR3 has 14 amino acids. Deletions cut 2 bases from V and 2 bases from J, with 10 bases between. Here the CDR3 reads CASSLRPTTYEQYF. CDR3 nucleotides: TGTGCCAGCAGCTTAAGGCCCACTACCTACGAGCAGTACTTC.

CDR3 sequence: CASSLAGGENIQYF. In DNA form, the CDR3 reads TGTGCCAGCAGTTTAGCGGGAGGGGAAAACATTCAGTACTTC. The chain is built from TRBV27 and TRBJ2-4, with TRBD2 matching 9 bases. This CDR3 comprises 14 residues. CDR1 and CDR2 (germline): MNHEY, SMNVEV (reference sequence). V was pared by 2 bases and J by 5 bases, with 1 base of the junction left unmatched.

The chain carries TRBV9 and TRBJ1-2; TRBD1 matches 7 bases. With 5 bases clipped from V and 5 bases from J, the junction kept 6 bases outside the gene matches. Germline V CDR1 and CDR2: SGDLS, YYNGEE. This CDR3 is built from 13 residues. In nucleotides, the CDR3 is TGTGCCAGCAGTTCCTACAGGGGATATGGCTACACCTTC. Translated, it gives CASSSYRGYGYTF.